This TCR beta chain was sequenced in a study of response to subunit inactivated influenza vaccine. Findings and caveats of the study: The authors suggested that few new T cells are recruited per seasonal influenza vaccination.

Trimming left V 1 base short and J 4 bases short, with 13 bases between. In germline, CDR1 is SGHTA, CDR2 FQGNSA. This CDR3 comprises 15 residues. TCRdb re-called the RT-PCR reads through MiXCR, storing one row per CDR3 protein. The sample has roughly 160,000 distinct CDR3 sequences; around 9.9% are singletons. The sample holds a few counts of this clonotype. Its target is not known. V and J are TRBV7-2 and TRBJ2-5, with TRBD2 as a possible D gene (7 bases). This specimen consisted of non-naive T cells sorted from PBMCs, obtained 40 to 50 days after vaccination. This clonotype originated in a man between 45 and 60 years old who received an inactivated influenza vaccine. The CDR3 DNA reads TGTGCCAGCAGCTTAGTGGGGGGGGGCGGAGAGACCCAGTACTTC. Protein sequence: CASSLVGGGGETQYF.